This T cell receptor beta chain was captured in a study of blood T cell repertoires in COVID-19. Deletions cut 0 bases from V and 6 bases from J, with 14 bases between. CDR3 length: 16 amino acids. Germline V gene sequence: CDR1 LNHNV, CDR2 YYDKDF (reference sequence). Measured with immunoSEQ multiplex PCR; TCRdb has only the in-frame clones, and not every one. This sample has roughly 280,000 clones, with 90% found just once. Sequenced material: PBMCs or T cells enriched from blood (not recorded which). This TCR derives from a woman aged 25 to 39 with acute COVID-19. This chain joins TRBV15 and TRBJ1-4; the D is unclear. In nucleotides, the CDR3 is TGTGCCACCAGCAGAGAGAAAGTAAGAGGATATGAAAAACTGTTTTTT. This encodes CATSREKVRGYEKLFF.